A selection of T cell receptor beta chains follows, all from one sample in a study of OX40 agonist ivuxolimab in advanced cancers. Only in-frame clones appear in the TCRdb table, and some are missing; sequencing was by immunoSEQ multiplex PCR. The table records 65,000 to 95,000 clones, more than 70% of them present only once. Specimen: CD4+ or CD8+ T cells sorted from blood, collected in a trial of the OX40 agonist ivuxolimab. The source of these receptors is an adult with an advanced solid tumor such as melanoma, head and neck, liver or kidney cancer. The CDR3 runs from the conserved cysteine through the conserved F or W.

v_call	j_call	cdr3_aa
TRBV7-3	TRBJ1-5	CASSLNLGPLNQPQHF
TRBV4-1	TRBJ1-1	CASSQGPRGTEAFF
TRBV21-1	-	CASSSPGTFYEQYF
TRBV7-9	TRBJ1-6	CASSLDSNNSPLHF
TRBV28	TRBJ2-1	CASSSSGTRQFF
TRBV5-1	TRBJ1-3	CASSPQRAGNTIYF
TRBV28	TRBJ2-3	CASSPPQRDTQYF
TRBV5-1	TRBJ2-6	CASSPGGRAGANVLTF
TRBV5-8	TRBJ2-2	CASSSPFGTGTTGELFF
TRBV12-2	TRBJ2-7	CASRFGRTYEQYF
TRBV21-1	TRBJ2-7	CASSGWDRYYEQYF
TRBV27	TRBJ1-1	CASRRLSVTEAFF
TRBV18	TRBJ2-5	CASSPGPLVKTQYF
TRBV7-2	TRBJ1-2	CASSLLTAYGYTF
TRBV6-1	TRBJ2-7	CASSEALWAGGLEQYF
TRBV7-9	TRBJ1-1	CASSLKGGTEAFF
TRBV2	TRBJ2-7	CASSVREGGREQYF
TRBV7-2	TRBJ2-1	CASSEDWGAGEQFF
TRBV13	TRBJ2-7	CASSFRGYEQYF
TRBV21-1	TRBJ2-7	CASSNRGRSYEQYF
TRBV4-1	TRBJ2-7	CASSQTEIYEQYF
TRBV12-5	TRBJ2-3	CASGQGVGTDTQYF
TRBV11-2	TRBJ2-1	CASSLVTGTSGRRQFF
TRBV10-3	TRBJ2-7	CAISSRGRGYEQYF
TRBV4-1	TRBJ2-1	CASSQRPRELAGSGEQFF
TRBV11-2	TRBJ1-2	CASSARQDTNYGYTF
TRBV30	TRBJ1-4	CAWRSEGLEKLFF
TRBV5-1	TRBJ1-1	CASRKGPSVAEAFF
TRBV7-9	TRBJ1-2	CASSLAGAGYGYTF
TRBV4-2	TRBJ2-1	CASSSWTSGSYNEQFF
TRBV6-5	TRBJ1-1	CASSLPSTEAFF
TRBV28	TRBJ1-3	CASSQTGAGNTIYF
TRBV7-9	TRBJ2-5	CASSLGEQGQGREETQYF
TRBV28	TRBJ1-3	CASSTPGIPLRRNTIYF
TRBV5-1	TRBJ2-3	CASWDTSGVTDTQYF
TRBV5-1	TRBJ2-3	CASSLDSTDTQYF
TRBV9	TRBJ1-2	CASSVAGTSSYGYTF
TRBV29-1	TRBJ2-5	CSVVWANGLRETQYF
TRBV15	TRBJ1-2	CATSRDLRKIAYTF
TRBV5-4	TRBJ1-2	CASSPPGQQNYGYTF
TRBV14	TRBJ1-1	CASSPWTGGNTEAFF
TRBV27	TRBJ2-1	CASSLGTVNEQFF
TRBV7-2	TRBJ2-7	CASSISGGPYEQYF
TRBV10-3	TRBJ2-7	CAIGAGRRASSYEQYF
TRBV5-1	TRBJ2-7	CASSSYSYEQYF
TRBV27	TRBJ2-7	CASTRLAGGSYEQYF
TRBV9	TRBJ2-7	CASSVASGGYEQYF